The sequence of this T cell receptor beta chain was determined in a study of blood T cells in healthy people across ages. Study-wide results and limits: Naive T cell percentage by flow cytometry tracked strongly with beta diversity. The donors' CMV status was not determined, possibly confounding changes in expanded clonotypes.

CDR1 ENHRY and CDR2 SYGVKD come from the germline V gene. V was clipped by 5 bases and J by 0 bases, with 14 bases between them. This CDR3 has 15 amino acids. Next came a second PCR, run for about 7 to 11 cycles, which used a sample-barcoded 5' primer along with a J-beta primer mix. Each cDNA molecule received a tag from a template-switch adaptor that had 12 random nucleotides. Every sample returned 2.5 million or more CDR3-containing paired-end reads. TCRdb called the 5' RACE reads again in MiXCR, with one record for every CDR3 protein. The sample yields 540,000 or so distinct CDR3 sequences, 45% to 55% seen once. Comment on this clonotype: Its antigen remains unidentified.

Sequencing was carried out using blood. The chain joins TRBV10-3 to TRBJ2-7; no reliable D call. The TCR comes from a man older than 75 in good health. The CDR3 sequence is CAISPSGGFSYEQYF. CDR3 nucleotide sequence: TGTGCCATCAGTCCTTCAGGCGGATTCTCCTACGAGCAGTACTTC.